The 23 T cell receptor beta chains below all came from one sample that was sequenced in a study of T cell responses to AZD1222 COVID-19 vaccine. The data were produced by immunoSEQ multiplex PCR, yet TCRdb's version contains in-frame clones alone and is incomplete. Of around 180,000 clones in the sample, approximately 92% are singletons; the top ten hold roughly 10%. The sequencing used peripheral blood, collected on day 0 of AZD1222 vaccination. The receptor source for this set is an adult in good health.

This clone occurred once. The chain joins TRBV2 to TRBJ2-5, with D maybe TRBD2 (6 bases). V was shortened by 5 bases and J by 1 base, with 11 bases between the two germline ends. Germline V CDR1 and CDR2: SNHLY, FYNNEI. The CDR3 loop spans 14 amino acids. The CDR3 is CASSPTEGQETQYF. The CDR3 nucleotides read TGTGCCAGCAGTCCCACGGAGGGCCAAGAGACCCAGTACTTC.

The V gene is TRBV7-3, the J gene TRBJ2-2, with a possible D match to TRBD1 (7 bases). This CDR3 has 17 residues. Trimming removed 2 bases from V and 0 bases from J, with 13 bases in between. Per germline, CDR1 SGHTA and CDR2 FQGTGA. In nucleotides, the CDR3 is TGTGCCAGCAGCTTAGGAGGGACAGTCGCGAACACCGGGGAGCTGTTTTTT. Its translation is CASSLGGTVANTGELFF. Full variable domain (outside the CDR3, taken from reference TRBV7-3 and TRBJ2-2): GAGVSQTPSNKVTEKGKYVELRCDPISGHTALYWYRQSLGQGPEFLIYFQGTGAADDSGLPNDRFFAVRPEGSVSTLKIQRTERGDSAVYLCASSLGGTVANTGELFFGEGSRLTVL.

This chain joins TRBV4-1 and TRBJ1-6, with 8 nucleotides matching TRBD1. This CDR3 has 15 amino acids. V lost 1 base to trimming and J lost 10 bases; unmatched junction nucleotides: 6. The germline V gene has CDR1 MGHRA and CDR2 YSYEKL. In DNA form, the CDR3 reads TGCGCCAGCAGCCAAGCAGGGACAGGAGGGTCACCCCTCCACTTT. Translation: CASSQAGTGGSPLHF.

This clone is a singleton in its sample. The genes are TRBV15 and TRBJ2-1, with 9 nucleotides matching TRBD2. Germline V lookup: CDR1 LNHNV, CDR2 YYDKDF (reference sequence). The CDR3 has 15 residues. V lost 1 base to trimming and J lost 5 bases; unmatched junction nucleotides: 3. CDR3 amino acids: CATSRGLAGNNEQFF. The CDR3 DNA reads TGTGCCACCAGCAGAGGCCTAGCGGGGAACAATGAGCAGTTCTTC.

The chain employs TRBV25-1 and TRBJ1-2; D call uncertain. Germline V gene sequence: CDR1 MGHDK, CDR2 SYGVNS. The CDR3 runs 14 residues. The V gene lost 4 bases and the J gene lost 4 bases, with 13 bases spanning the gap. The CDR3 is CASSASGELYGYTF. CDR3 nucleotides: TGTGCCAGCAGTGCCTCAGGAGAACTCTATGGCTACACCTTC.

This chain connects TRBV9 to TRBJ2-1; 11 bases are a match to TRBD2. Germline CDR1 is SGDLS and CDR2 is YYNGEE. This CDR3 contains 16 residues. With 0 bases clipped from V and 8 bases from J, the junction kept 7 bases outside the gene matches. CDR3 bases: TGTGCCAGCAGCGTAGGGGCTAGCGGGGGGATATATGAGCAGTTCTTC. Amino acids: CASSVGASGGIYEQFF.

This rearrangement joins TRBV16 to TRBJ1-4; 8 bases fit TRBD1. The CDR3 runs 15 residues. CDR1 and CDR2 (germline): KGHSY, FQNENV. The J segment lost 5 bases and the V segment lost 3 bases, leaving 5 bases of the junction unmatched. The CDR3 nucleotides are TGTGCCAGCAGCCACTGGACAGGGTCCAATGAAAAACTGTTTTTT. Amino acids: CASSHWTGSNEKLFF.

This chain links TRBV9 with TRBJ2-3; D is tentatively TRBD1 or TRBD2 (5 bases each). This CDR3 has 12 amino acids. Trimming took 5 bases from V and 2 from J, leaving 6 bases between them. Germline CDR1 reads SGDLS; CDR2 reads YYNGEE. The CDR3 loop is CASRGTTDTQYF. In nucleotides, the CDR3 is TGTGCCAGCAGGGGGACCACAGATACGCAGTATTTT.

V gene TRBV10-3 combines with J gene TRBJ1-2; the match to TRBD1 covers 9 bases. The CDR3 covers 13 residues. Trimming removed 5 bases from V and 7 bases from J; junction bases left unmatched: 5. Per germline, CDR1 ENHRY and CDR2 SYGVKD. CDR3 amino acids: CAISRDREFGYTF. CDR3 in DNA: TGTGCCATCAGTAGGGACAGGGAATTTGGCTACACCTTC.

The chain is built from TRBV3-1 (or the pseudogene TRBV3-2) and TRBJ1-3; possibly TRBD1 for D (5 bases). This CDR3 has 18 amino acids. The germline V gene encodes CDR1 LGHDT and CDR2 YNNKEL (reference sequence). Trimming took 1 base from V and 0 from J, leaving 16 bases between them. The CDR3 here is CASSQGLRQSYSGNTIYF. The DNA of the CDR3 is TGTGCCAGCAGCCAAGGTTTGAGACAGTCTTACTCTGGAAACACCATATATTTT.

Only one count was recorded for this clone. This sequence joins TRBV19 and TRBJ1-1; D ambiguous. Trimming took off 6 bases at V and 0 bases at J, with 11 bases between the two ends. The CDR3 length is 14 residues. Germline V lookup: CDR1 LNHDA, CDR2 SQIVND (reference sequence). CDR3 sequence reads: CASSSETLNTEAFF. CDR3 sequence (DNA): TGTGCCAGTAGCTCAGAGACTTTGAACACTGAAGCTTTCTTT.

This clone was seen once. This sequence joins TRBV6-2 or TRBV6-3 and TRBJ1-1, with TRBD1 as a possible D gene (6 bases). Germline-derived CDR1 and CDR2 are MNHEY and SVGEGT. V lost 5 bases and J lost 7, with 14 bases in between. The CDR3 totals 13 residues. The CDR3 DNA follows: TGTGCCAGCAGTCCCTGGGGGCGCGATGAAGCTTTCTTT. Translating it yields CASSPWGRDEAFF.

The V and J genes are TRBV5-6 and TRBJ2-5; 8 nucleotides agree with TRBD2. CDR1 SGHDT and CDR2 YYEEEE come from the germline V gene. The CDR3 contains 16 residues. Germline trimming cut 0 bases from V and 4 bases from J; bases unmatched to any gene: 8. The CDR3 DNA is TGTGCCAGCAGCTTGGGTGGCGGGGGGTTTGTAGAGACCCAGTACTTC. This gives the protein CASSLGGGGFVETQYF. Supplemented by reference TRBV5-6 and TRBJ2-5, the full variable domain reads DAGVTQSPTHLIKTRGQQVTLRCSPKSGHDTVSWYQQALGQGPQFIFQYYEEEERQRGNFPDRFSGHQFPNYSSELNVNALLLGDSALYLCASSLGGGGFVETQYFGPGTRLLVL.

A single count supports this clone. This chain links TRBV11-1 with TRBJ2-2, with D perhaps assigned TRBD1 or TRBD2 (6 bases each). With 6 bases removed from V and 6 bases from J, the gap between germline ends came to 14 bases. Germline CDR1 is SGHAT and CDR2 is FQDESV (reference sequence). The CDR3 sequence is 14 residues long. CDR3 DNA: TGTGCCAGCAGGCATCCGGAGGGGGCCGGGGAGCTGTTTTTT. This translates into CASRHPEGAGELFF.

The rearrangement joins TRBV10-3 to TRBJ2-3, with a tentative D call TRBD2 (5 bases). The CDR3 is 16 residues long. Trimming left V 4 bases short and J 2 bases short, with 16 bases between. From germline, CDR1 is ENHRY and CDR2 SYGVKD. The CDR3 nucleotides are TGTGCCATCAGTGTTCAGTCGGGGTGGTACACAGATACGCAGTATTTT. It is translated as CAISVQSGWYTDTQYF.

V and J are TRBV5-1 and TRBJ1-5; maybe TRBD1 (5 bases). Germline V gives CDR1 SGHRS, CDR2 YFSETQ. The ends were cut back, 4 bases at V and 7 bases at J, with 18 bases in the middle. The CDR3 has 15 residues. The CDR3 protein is CASSPSGGGGQPQHF. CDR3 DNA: TGCGCCAGCAGCCCGTCGGGGGGAGGTGGGCAGCCCCAGCATTTT.

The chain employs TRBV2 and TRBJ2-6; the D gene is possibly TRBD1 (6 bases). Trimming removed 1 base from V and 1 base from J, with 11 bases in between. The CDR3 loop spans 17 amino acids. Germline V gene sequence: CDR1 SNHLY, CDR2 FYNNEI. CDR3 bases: TGTGCCAGCAGTGAAGGGACAGCTTATTCTGGGGCCAACGTCCTGACTTTC. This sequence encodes CASSEGTAYSGANVLTF.

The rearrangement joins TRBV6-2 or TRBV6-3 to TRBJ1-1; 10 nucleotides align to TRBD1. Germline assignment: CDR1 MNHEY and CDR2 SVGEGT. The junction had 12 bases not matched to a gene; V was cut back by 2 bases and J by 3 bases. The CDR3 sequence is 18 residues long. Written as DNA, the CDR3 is TGTGCCAGCAGTTACGGGGCGACAGGGGGCGTATCGGACACTGAAGCTTTCTTT. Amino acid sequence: CASSYGATGGVSDTEAFF.

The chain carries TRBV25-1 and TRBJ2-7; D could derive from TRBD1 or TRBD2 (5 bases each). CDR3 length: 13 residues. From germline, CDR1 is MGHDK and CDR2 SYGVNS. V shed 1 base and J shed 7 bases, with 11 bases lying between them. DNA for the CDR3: TGTGCCAGCAGTGAATGGGTCAGGGAGGAGCAGTACTTC. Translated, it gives CASSEWVREEQYF.

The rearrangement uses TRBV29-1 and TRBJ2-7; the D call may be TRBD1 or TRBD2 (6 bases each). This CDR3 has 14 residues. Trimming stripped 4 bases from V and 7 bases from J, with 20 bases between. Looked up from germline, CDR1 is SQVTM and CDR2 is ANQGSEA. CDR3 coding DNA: TGCAGCGTTGTCCCGGGGGCGCTAGCTGTAGAGCAGTACTTC. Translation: CSVVPGALAVEQYF.

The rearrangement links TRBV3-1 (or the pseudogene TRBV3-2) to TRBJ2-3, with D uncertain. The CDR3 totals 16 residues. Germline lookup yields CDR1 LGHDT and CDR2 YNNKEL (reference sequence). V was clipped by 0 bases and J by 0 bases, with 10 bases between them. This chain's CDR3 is CASSQETRDSTDTQYF. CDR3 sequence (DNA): TGTGCCAGCAGCCAAGAGACACGAGACAGCACAGATACGCAGTATTTT.

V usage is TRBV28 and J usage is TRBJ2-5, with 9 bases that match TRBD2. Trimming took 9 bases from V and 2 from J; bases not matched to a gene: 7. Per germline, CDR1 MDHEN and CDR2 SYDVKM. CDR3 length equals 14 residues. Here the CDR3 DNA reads TGTGCCAGTAGAGGTAGCGGGGGACAAGAGACCCAGTACTTC. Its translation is CASRGSGGQETQYF.

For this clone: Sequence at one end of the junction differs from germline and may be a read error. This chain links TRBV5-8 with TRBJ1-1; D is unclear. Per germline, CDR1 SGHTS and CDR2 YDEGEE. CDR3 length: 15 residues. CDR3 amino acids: CASTLDGYMNTEAFF. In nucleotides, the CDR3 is TGTGCCAGCACCTTGGACGGGTATATGAACACTGAAGCTTTCTTT.